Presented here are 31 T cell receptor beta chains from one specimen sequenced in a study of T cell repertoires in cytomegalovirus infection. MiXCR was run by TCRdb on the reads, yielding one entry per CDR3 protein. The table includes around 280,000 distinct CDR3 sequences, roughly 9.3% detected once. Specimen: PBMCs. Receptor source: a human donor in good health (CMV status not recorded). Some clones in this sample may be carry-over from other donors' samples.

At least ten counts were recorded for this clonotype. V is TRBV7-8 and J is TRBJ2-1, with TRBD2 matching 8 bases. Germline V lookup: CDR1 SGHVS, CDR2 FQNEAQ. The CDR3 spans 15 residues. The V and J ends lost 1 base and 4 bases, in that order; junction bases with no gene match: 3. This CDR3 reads CASSLERGGYNEQFF. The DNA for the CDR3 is TGTGCCAGCAGCTTAGAGCGCGGGGGGTACAATGAGCAGTTCTTC.

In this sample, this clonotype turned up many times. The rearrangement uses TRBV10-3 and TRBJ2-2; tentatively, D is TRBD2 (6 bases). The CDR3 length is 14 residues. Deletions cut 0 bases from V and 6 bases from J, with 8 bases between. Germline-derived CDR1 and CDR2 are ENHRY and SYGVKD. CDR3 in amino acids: CAISESGLSGELFF. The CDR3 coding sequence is TGTGCCATCAGTGAGTCGGGACTTTCCGGGGAGCTGTTTTTT.

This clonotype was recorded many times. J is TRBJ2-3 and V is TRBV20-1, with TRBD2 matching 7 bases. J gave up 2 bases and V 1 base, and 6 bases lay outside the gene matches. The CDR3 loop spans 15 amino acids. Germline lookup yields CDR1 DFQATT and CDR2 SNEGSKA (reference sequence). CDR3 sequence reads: CSARVPSGFTDTQYF. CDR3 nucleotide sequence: TGCAGTGCTAGAGTCCCTAGCGGTTTCACAGATACGCAGTATTTT.

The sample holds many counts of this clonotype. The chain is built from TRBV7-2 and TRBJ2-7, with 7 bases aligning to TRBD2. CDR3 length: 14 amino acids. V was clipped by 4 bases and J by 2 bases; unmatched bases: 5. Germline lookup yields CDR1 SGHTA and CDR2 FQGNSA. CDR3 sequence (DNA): TGTGCCAGCAGCTACGCTAGCGGAACCTACGAGCAGTACTTC. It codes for CASSYASGTYEQYF.

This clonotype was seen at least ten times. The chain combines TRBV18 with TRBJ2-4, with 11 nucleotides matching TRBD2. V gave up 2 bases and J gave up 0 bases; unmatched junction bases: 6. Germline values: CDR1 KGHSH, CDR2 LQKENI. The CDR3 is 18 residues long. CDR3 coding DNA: TGTGCCAGCTCACCAGGAGGACTAGCGGGCCTAGCCAAAAACATTCAGTACTTC. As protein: CASSPGGLAGLAKNIQYF.

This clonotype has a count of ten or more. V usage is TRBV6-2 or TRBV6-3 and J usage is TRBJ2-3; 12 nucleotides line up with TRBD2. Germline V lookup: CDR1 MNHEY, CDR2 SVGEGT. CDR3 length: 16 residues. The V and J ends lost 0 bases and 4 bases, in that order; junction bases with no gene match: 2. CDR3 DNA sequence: TGTGCCAGCAGTTACTCGCTAGCGGGGGGGCCAGATACGCAGTATTTT. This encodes CASSYSLAGGPDTQYF.

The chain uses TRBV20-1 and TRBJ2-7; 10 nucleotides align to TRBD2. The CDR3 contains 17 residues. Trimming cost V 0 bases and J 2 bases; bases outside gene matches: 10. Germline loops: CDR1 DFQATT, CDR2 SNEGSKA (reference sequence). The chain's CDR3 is CSARDPFGSGGPYEQYF. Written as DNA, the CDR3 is TGCAGTGCTAGAGACCCTTTCGGTAGCGGGGGGCCCTACGAGCAGTACTTC.

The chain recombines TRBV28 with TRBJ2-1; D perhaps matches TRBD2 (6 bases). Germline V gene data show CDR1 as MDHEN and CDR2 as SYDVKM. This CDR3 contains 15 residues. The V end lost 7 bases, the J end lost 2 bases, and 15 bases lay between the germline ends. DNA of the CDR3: TGTGCCAGCACTCCTGGGGGGAAGACCTACAATGAGCAGTTCTTC. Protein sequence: CASTPGGKTYNEQFF.

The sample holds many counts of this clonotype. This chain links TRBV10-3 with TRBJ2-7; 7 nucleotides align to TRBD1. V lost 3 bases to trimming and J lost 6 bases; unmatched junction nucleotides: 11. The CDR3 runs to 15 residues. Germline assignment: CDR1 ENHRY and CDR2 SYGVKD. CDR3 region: CAISDMGQGVSEQYF. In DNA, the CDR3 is TGTGCCATCAGTGATATGGGCCAGGGGGTATCCGAGCAGTACTTC.

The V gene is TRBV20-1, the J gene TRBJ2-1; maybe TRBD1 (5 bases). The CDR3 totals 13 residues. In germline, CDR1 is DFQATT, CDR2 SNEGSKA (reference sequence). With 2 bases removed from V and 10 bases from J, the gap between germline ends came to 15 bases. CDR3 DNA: TGCAGTGCTAGACCGACAGCCAGAAAGGAGCAGTTCTTC. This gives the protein CSARPTARKEQFF.

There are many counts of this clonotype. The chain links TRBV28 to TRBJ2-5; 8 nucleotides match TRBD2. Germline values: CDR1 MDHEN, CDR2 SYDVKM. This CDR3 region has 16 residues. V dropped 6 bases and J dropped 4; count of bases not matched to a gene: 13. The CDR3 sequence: CASRKSGPAGVETQYF. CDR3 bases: TGTGCCAGCAGAAAGAGCGGGCCAGCGGGGGTAGAGACCCAGTACTTC.

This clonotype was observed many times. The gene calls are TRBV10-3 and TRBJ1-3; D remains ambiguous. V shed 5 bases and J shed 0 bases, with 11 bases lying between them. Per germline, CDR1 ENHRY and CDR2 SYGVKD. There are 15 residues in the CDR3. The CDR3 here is CAISTTPDSGNTIYF. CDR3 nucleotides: TGTGCCATCAGTACGACACCGGACTCTGGAAACACCATATATTTT.

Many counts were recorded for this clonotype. In nucleotides, the CDR3 is TGCAGCGTAGCAAATCTAGACAGTACCATTCAGTTCTTC. This translates into CSVANLDSTIQFF. The genes are TRBV29-1 and TRBJ2-1, with a weak D call TRBD1 (5 bases). The CDR3 extends over 13 amino acids. V was trimmed by 6 bases and J by 13 bases, leaving 22 bases between them. Germline CDR1 reads SQVTM; CDR2 reads ANQGSEA.

The CDR3 region is CSARDPGREDTGELFF. The CDR3 coding sequence is TGCAGTGCTAGAGATCCCGGCAGGGAGGACACCGGGGAGCTGTTTTTT. The rearrangement uses TRBV20-1 and TRBJ2-2; maybe TRBD2 (6 bases). Germline assignment: CDR1 DFQATT and CDR2 SNEGSKA (reference sequence). Trimming shortened V by 0 bases and J by 3 bases, and 14 bases separated the two germline ends. The length of the CDR3 is 16 residues.

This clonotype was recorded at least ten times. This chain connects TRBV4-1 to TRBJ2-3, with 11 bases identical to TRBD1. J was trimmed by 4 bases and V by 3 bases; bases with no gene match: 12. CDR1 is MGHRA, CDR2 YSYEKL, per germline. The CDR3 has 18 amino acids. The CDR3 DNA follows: TGCGCCAGCAGCCAGAAGGGACAGGGGGGCGTGATGGCAGATACGCAGTATTTT. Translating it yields CASSQKGQGGVMADTQYF.

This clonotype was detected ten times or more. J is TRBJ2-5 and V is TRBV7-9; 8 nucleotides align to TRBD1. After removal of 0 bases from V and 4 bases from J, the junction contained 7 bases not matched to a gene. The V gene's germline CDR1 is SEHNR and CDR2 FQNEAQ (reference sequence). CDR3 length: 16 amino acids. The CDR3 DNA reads TGTGCCAGCAGCTTAGCGCTACAGGGGGAAGGAGAGACCCAGTACTTC. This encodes CASSLALQGEGETQYF.

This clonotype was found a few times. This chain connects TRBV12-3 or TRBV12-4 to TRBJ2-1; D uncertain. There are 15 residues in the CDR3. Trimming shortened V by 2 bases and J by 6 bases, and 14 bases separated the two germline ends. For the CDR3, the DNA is TGTGCCAGCAGTTTACTGTCGGGCAGCCTCAATGAGCAGTTCTTC. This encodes CASSLLSGSLNEQFF.

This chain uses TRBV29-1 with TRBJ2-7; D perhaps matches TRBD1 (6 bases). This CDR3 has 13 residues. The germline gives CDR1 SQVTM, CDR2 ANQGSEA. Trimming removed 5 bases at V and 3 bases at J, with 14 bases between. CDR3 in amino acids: CSVTGKGGYEQYV. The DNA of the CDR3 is TGCAGCGTTACAGGGAAAGGGGGCTACGAGCAGTACGTC.

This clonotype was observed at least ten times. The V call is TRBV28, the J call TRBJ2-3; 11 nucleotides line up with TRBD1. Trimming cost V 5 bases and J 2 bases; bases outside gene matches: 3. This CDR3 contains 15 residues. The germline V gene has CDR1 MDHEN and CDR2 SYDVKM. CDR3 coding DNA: TGTGCCAGCAGTCGGGACAGGGGGACCACAGATACGCAGTATTTT. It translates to CASSRDRGTTDTQYF.

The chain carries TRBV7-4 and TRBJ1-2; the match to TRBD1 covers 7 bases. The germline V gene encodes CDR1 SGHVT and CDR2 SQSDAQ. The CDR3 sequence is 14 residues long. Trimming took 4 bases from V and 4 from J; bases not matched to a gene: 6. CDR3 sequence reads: CASSSGGFLYGYTF. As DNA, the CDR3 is TGTGCCAGCAGCTCAGGGGGATTCCTCTATGGCTACACCTTC.

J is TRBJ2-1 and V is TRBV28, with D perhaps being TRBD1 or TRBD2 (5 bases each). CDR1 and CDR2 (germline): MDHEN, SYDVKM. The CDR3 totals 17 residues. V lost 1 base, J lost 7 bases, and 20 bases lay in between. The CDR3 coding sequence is TGTGCCAGCAGTTTATTCGAGGGTACAGGCACGAGGAATGAGCAGTTCTTC. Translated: CASSLFEGTGTRNEQFF.

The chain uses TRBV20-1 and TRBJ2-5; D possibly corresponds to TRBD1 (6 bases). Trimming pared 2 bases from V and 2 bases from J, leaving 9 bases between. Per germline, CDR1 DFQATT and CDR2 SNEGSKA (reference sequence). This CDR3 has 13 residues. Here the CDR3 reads CSARRTEQETQYF. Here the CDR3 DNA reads TGCAGTGCTAGACGGACAGAACAAGAGACCCAGTACTTC.

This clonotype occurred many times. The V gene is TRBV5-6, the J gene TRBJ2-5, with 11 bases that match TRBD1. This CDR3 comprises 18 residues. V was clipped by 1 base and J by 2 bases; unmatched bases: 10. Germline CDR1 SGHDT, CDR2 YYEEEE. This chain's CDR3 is CASSLWDRGALGQETQYF. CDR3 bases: TGTGCCAGCAGCTTGTGGGACAGGGGGGCATTGGGGCAAGAGACCCAGTACTTC.

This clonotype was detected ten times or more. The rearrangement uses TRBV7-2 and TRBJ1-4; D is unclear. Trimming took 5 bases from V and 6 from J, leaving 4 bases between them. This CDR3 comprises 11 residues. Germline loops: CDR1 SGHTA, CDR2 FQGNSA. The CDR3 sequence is CASSEDEKLFF. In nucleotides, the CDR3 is TGTGCCAGCAGCGAAGATGAAAAACTGTTTTTT.

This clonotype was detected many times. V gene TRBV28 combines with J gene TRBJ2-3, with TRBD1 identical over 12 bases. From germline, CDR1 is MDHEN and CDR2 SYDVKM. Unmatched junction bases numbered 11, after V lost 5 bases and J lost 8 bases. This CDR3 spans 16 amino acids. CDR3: CASSPPGTGGLGTQYF. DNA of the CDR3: TGTGCCAGCAGTCCCCCCGGGACAGGGGGCTTGGGTACGCAGTATTTT.

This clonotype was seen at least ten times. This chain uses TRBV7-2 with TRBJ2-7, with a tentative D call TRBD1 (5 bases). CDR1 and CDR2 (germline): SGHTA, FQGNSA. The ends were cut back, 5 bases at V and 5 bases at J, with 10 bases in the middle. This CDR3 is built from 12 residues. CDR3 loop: CASSRQGNEQYF. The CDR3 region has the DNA TGTGCCAGCAGCCGCCAGGGAAACGAGCAGTACTTC.

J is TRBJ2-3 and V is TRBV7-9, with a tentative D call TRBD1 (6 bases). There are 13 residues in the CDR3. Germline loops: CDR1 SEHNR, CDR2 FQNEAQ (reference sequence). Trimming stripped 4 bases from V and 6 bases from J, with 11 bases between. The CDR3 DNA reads TGTGCCAGCAGCTCGACAGGTTCGGATACGCAGTATTTT. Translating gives CASSSTGSDTQYF.

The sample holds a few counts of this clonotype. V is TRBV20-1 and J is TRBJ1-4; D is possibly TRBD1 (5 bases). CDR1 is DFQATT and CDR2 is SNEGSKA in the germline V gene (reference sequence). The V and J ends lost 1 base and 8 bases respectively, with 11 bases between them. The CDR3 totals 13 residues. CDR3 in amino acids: CSARGRAEEKLFF. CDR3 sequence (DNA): TGCAGTGCTAGAGGCAGGGCGGAAGAAAAACTGTTTTTT.

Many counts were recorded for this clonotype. CDR3 region: CASRPGTSYGNTIYF. In nucleotides, the CDR3 is TGTGCCAGCAGGCCCGGGACCTCGTATGGAAACACCATATATTTT. The V call is TRBV6-6, the J call TRBJ1-3, with D maybe TRBD1 (5 bases). The germline V and J ends were trimmed by 6 bases and 3 bases, with 15 bases remaining between them. CDR3 length: 15 residues. CDR1 is MNHNY and CDR2 is SVGAGI in the germline V gene (reference sequence).

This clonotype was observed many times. The CDR3 DNA reads TGTGCCAGCAGCGCCGTACCGAGTCGTGGAAATCAGCCCCAGCATTTT. This codes for CASSAVPSRGNQPQHF. The chain has TRBV7-3 and TRBJ1-5; D remains ambiguous. Looked up from germline, CDR1 is SGHTA and CDR2 is FQGTGA. V lost 5 bases, J lost 4 bases, and 18 bases lay in between. This CDR3 has 16 residues. Drawing the rest from reference TRBV7-3 and TRBJ1-5, the complete variable domain is GAGVSQTPSNKVTEKGKYVELRCDPISGHTALYWYRQSLGQGPEFLIYFQGTGAADDSGLPNDRFFAVRPEGSVSTLKIQRTERGDSAVYLCASSAVPSRGNQPQHFGDGTRLSIL.

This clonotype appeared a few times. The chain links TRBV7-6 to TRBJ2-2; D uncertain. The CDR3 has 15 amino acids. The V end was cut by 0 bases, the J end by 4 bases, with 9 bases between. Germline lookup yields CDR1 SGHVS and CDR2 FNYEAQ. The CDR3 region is CASSLAIRPTGELFF. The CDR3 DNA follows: TGTGCCAGCAGCTTAGCAATCCGTCCCACCGGGGAGCTGTTTTTT.